Listed below are T cell receptor beta chains from one sample, sequenced in a study of cytomegalovirus exposure and HLA in healthy donors. The data were produced by immunoSEQ multiplex PCR, yet TCRdb's version contains in-frame clones alone and is incomplete. The sample includes 55,000 to 75,000 clones, about nine tenths of them seen just once. The specimen was PBMCs. All receptors derive from a man aged 18 to 30 in good health and CMV-seronegative. Each CDR3 is given with its conserved first and last residue. A D gene is named only where the DNA matches it firmly. Part of the rows lack a size; the others show once, few, many or a class for expanded clones.

>once|TRBV6-5|TRBJ1-3|TRBD1
CASSGGTGSTIYF
TGTGCCAGCAGTGGCGGGACAGGGTCCACCATATATTTT
>.|TRBV11-2|TRBJ2-7|.
CASSLPLPTYEQYF
TGTGCCAGCAGCTTGCCGTTACCTACCTACGAGCAGTACTTC
>.|TRBV10-3|TRBJ1-1|.
CAISESSIEAFF
TGTGCCATCAGTGAGTCCAGTATCGAAGCTTTCTTT
>few|TRBV19|TRBJ2-7|TRBD1
CASSRDRVGHEQYF
TGTGCCAGTAGTCGGGACAGGGTGGGCCACGAGCAGTACTTC
>.|TRBV10-3|TRBJ2-5|.
CAIRADKETQYF
TGTGCCATCAGGGCGGACAAAGAGACCCAGTACTTC
>.|TRBV19|TRBJ2-7|.
CASGLFEAGCSYEQYF
TGTGCCAGTGGGCTCTTCGAAGCAGGGTGTTCCTACGAGCAGTACTTC
>.|TRBV18|TRBJ1-1|.
CASSPDQPGWNTEAFF
TGTGCCAGCTCACCCGACCAACCAGGATGGAACACTGAAGCTTTCTTT
>.|TRBV9|TRBJ2-1|.
CASSAYDNEQFF
TGTGCCAGCAGCGCGTATGACAATGAGCAGTTCTTC
>.|TRBV10-3|TRBJ1-5|TRBD1
CAISETGAEGQPQHF
TGTGCCATCAGTGAGACAGGGGCTGAGGGCCAGCCCCAGCATTTT
>.|TRBV7-3|TRBJ2-1|TRBD2
CASSARTSGSMVNEQFF
TGTGCCAGCAGCGCCCGGACTAGCGGGAGCATGGTGAATGAGCAGTTCTTC
>once|TRBV27|TRBJ2-7|TRBD2
CASRGTSGIQKYF
TGTGCCAGCAGGGGGACTAGCGGGATCCAAAAGTACTTC
>.|TRBV7-3|TRBJ2-1|.
CASSRDGLYNEQFF
TGTGCCAGCAGTCGGGACGGACTATACAATGAGCAGTTCTTC
>.|TRBV28|TRBJ2-3|TRBD1
CASSSTGKTDTQYF
TGTGCCAGCAGCTCGACAGGGAAAACAGATACGCAGTATTTT
>.|TRBV2|TRBJ2-1|TRBD2
CASSGRGVNEQFF
TGTGCCAGCAGTGGCCGGGGGGTCAATGAGCAGTTCTTC
>.|TRBV7-2|TRBJ2-7|TRBD2
CASRRGGEQYF
TGTGCCAGCAGACGGGGGGGCGAGCAGTACTTC
>.|TRBV5-1|TRBJ2-3|TRBD2
CASSFVAGVADTQYF
TGCGCCAGCAGCTTCGTGGCGGGAGTGGCAGATACGCAGTATTTT
>.|TRBV28|TRBJ2-7|.
CASRLGAGLYEQYF
TGTGCCAGCCGATTAGGTGCAGGTCTCTACGAGCAGTACTTC
>.|TRBV5-1|TRBJ1-1|.
CASHDRMDTEAFF
TGCGCCAGCCACGACAGGATGGACACTGAAGCTTTCTTT
>once|TRBV7-2|TRBJ2-7|.
CASSPGDRRYEQYF
TGTGCCAGCAGCCCCGGAGACAGGCGGTACGAGCAGTACTTC
>.|TRBV6-1|TRBJ1-2|.
CASSEGEGRNGYTF
TGTGCCAGCAGTGAAGGGGAGGGGCGGAATGGCTACACCTTC
>few|TRBV27|TRBJ2-7|.
CASSSGASYEQYF
TGTGCCAGCAGTTCAGGGGCGTCCTACGAGCAGTACTTC
>.|TRBV4-3|TRBJ1-2|.
CASSQETGTYGYTF
TGCGCCAGCAGCCAAGAGACAGGAACCTATGGCTACACCTTC
>.|TRBV29-1|TRBJ2-1|TRBD2
CSVERTSGYNEQFF
TGCAGCGTTGAACGGACTAGCGGTTACAATGAGCAGTTCTTC
>.|TRBV18|TRBJ2-1|TRBD1
CASSPGTGGFTSYNEQFF
TGTGCCAGCTCACCAGGGACAGGGGGCTTTACCTCCTACAATGAGCAGTTCTTC
>.|TRBV9|TRBJ1-2|.
CASSVATGLNYGYTF
TGTGCCAGCAGCGTAGCCACAGGGCTTAACTATGGCTACACCTTC
>.|TRBV6-6|TRBJ1-1|.
CASSYGAGVRDTEAFF
TGTGCCAGCAGTTACGGCGCAGGGGTTAGGGACACTGAAGCTTTCTTT
>.|TRBV28|TRBJ2-3|TRBD1
CASSSSLMTGTGGTDTQYF
TGTGCCAGCAGTTCCTCCCTTATGACCGGGACAGGGGGTACAGATACGCAGTATTTT
>.|TRBV5-6|TRBJ2-2|.
CASRPATGANTGELFF
TGTGCCAGCAGACCAGCGACAGGCGCGAACACCGGGGAGCTGTTTTTT
>once|TRBV18|TRBJ2-5|TRBD2
CASSPPAGGIQETQYF
TGTGCCAGCTCACCACCGGCGGGAGGGATCCAAGAGACCCAGTACTTC
>.|TRBV21-1|TRBJ2-7|.
CASTKRGEQYF
TGTGCCAGCACCAAAAGGGGGGAGCAGTACTTC
>.|TRBV29-1|TRBJ1-5|TRBD1
CSVTGTGGNSNQPQHF
TGCAGCGTGACCGGGACAGGGGGTAATAGCAATCAGCCCCAGCATTTT
>.|TRBV6-6|TRBJ2-1|.
CASSPHGNEQFF
TGTGCCAGCAGCCCCCACGGCAATGAGCAGTTCTTC
>.|TRBV30|TRBJ2-6|TRBD1
CGTGYSSGANVLTF
TGTGGGACAGGGTATTCGTCTGGGGCCAACGTCCTGACTTTC
>.|TRBV4-3|TRBJ2-7|TRBD1
CASSRTGSYEQYF
TGCGCCAGCAGCCGGACAGGATCCTACGAGCAGTACTTC
>once|TRBV7-3|TRBJ2-4|TRBD1
CASSPRTGGLNIQYF
TGTGCCAGCAGCCCACGGACAGGGGGCTTAAACATTCAGTACTTC
>.|TRBV6-6|TRBJ1-2|.
CASSPLPEFGGYTF
TGTGCCAGCAGCCCCTTGCCAGAGTTCGGGGGCTACACCTTC
>few|TRBV7-2|TRBJ2-7|TRBD2
CASSTSGPYEQYF
TGTGCCAGCAGTACTAGCGGGCCCTACGAGCAGTACTTC
>.|TRBV6-4|TRBJ2-2|TRBD1
CASSRQGAGELFF
TGTGCCAGCAGTCGACAGGGGGCTGGGGAGCTGTTTTTT
>.|TRBV5-1|TRBJ2-3|TRBD2
CASSSAGDSDTQYF
TGCGCCAGCAGCTCAGCGGGGGATTCAGATACGCAGTATTTT
>few|TRBV18|TRBJ2-2|TRBD1
CASSLLRDRGNTGELFF
TGTGCCAGCTCACTGCTCCGGGACAGGGGTAACACCGGGGAGCTGTTTTTT
>.|TRBV7-8|TRBJ1-1|.
CASSFEGVSDTEAFF
TGTGCCAGCAGCTTTGAAGGGGTGTCGGACACTGAAGCTTTCTTT
>.|TRBV27|TRBJ2-1|.
CASSSGRNEQFF
TGTGCCAGCAGTTCTGGGAGGAATGAGCAGTTCTTC
>.|TRBV6-1|TRBJ2-3|TRBD2
CASWLAGITDTQYF
TGTGCCAGCTGGCTAGCGGGAATCACAGATACGCAGTATTTT
>few|TRBV4-3|TRBJ1-2|.
CASSQEKTINYGYTF
TGCGCCAGCAGCCAAGAGAAGACAATCAACTATGGCTACACCTTC
>.|TRBV27|TRBJ1-1|.
CASSLLWGEEAFF
TGTGCCAGCAGTTTATTGTGGGGCGAGGAAGCTTTCTTT
>.|TRBV7-8|TRBJ1-3|.
CASRGQSSGNTIYF
TGTGCCAGCCGTGGACAGAGCTCTGGAAACACCATATATTTT
>.|TRBV18|TRBJ1-3|TRBD1
CASSRQGPPGNTIYF
TGTGCCAGCTCAAGACAGGGCCCACCAGGAAACACCATATATTTT
>.|TRBV14|TRBJ2-7|TRBD2
CASSQGGGSGRSSYEQYF
TGTGCCAGCAGCCAAGGGGGGGGGTCGGGAAGGAGCTCCTACGAGCAGTACTTC
>.|TRBV7-9|TRBJ1-4|TRBD1
CASSLRQGPSKGEKLFF
TGTGCCAGCAGCTTAAGACAGGGACCATCGAAGGGGGAAAAACTGTTTTTT
>.|TRBV7-7|TRBJ2-1|.
CASSPPESNEQFF
TGTGCTAGCAGCCCCCCTGAGAGCAATGAGCAGTTCTTC
>.|TRBV18|TRBJ2-1|TRBD1
CASSRTGGRMGNEQFF
TGTGCCAGCTCACGTACAGGGGGGCGGATGGGGAATGAGCAGTTCTTC
>few|TRBV6-4|TRBJ2-1|TRBD2
CASSEAGGHNEQFF
TGTGCCAGCAGTGAAGCGGGAGGACACAATGAGCAGTTCTTC
>.|TRBV7-3|TRBJ1-1|.
CASSPSTKTEAFF
TGTGCCAGCAGCCCGTCTACGAAGACTGAAGCTTTCTTT
>.|TRBV30|TRBJ2-5|TRBD2
CAWRPGGGPWETQYF
TGTGCCTGGAGGCCGGGGGGAGGGCCATGGGAGACCCAGTACTTC
>.|TRBV28|TRBJ2-3|.
CASRNSRRTDTQYF
TGTGCCAGCAGAAACTCCCGCCGCACAGATACGCAGTATTTT